These 32 T cell receptor beta chains were sequenced from one sample in a study of blood T cell repertoires in COVID-19. TCRdb's copy holds only in-frame clones and misses some; the assay was immunoSEQ multiplex PCR. This repertoire shows almost 200,000 clones, around four fifths found once; its top ten account for 0.9% to 0.95%. The sample was peripheral blood. Receptors were obtained from a man aged 55 to 70 with COVID-19, enrolled during active disease.

This clone is a singleton in its sample. The chain has TRBV4-2 and TRBJ1-3, with a possible D match to TRBD1 (5 bases). Germline CDR1 is LGHNA and CDR2 is YNFKEQ. Trimming left V 1 base short and J 4 bases short, with 8 bases between. The length of the CDR3 is 14 residues. In DNA form, the CDR3 reads TGTGCCAGCAGCCAAGTGGGGGGGGGAAACACCATATATTTT. Translating it yields CASSQVGGGNTIYF.

This chain links TRBV3-1 (or the pseudogene TRBV3-2) with TRBJ1-5, with D perhaps TRBD1 (5 bases). The CDR3 is made up of 14 amino acids. Germline V gene sequence: CDR1 LGHDT, CDR2 YNNKEL (reference sequence). V was cut by 1 base and J by 6 bases, with 10 bases left in between. CDR3 bases: TGTGCCAGCAGCCAAGCAGGGCAGGGTCAGCCCCAGCATTTT. Its translation is CASSQAGQGQPQHF.

This chain's CDR3 is CASSLKAAEAFF. In DNA form, the CDR3 reads TGTGCCAGCAGTTTGAAGGCGGCTGAAGCTTTCTTT. V usage is TRBV28 and J usage is TRBJ1-1; D not certain. Looked up from germline, CDR1 is MDHEN and CDR2 is SYDVKM. The CDR3 extends over 12 amino acids. V shed 3 bases and J shed 6 bases, with 8 bases lying between them.

The chain employs TRBV7-9 and TRBJ1-2; 7 positions agree with TRBD1. CDR1 and CDR2 from the germline V gene are SEHNR and FQNEAQ (reference sequence). The V and J ends lost 0 bases and 4 bases, in that order; junction bases with no gene match: 5. The CDR3 runs to 15 residues. The CDR3 DNA follows: TGTGCCAGCAGCTTAGCTACAGGGGTGGGCTATGGCTACACCTTC. Its protein is CASSLATGVGYGYTF.

J is TRBJ2-2 and V is TRBV10-3; 7 nucleotides line up with TRBD1. V lost 4 bases to trimming and J lost 4 bases; unmatched junction nucleotides: 3. Germline V gene sequence: CDR1 ENHRY, CDR2 SYGVKD. The CDR3 loop spans 14 amino acids. This chain's CDR3 is CAISGQGGTGELFF. The CDR3 DNA reads as TGTGCCATCAGTGGACAGGGCGGCACCGGGGAGCTGTTTTTT.

This clone was observed a single time. The chain links TRBV19 to TRBJ1-1; perhaps TRBD1 as D (5 bases). V dropped 5 bases and J dropped 1 base, with 8 bases sitting between them. Looked up from germline, CDR1 is LNHDA and CDR2 is SQIVND (reference sequence). CDR3 length: 13 amino acids. CDR3 coding DNA: TGTGCCAGTAGTCCGGGGGGGAACACTGAAGCTTTCTTT. It is translated as CASSPGGNTEAFF.

This clone was detected once. V usage is TRBV3-1 (or the pseudogene TRBV3-2) and J usage is TRBJ2-1; 8 bases map to TRBD2. Trimming removed 4 bases from V and 12 bases from J; junction bases left unmatched: 8. Germline V gene sequence: CDR1 LGHDT, CDR2 YNNKEL (reference sequence). The CDR3 contains 13 residues. The CDR3 sequence is CASSPLAGRGQFF. The CDR3 region has the DNA TGTGCCAGCAGCCCCCTAGCGGGCAGAGGGCAGTTCTTC.

V usage is TRBV6-2 or TRBV6-3 and J usage is TRBJ2-7, with TRBD1 identical over 10 bases. J gave up 2 bases and V 5 bases, and 3 bases lay outside the gene matches. The CDR3 totals 14 residues. Germline V gene sequence: CDR1 MNHEY, CDR2 SVGEGT. CDR3 amino acids: CASSQTGGAYEQYF. The CDR3, as DNA: TGTGCCAGCAGTCAGACAGGGGGCGCCTACGAGCAGTACTTC.

The V gene is TRBV7-2, the J gene TRBJ1-1; tentatively, D is TRBD1 (6 bases). V shed 10 bases and J shed 5 bases, with 23 bases lying between them. CDR3 length: 15 amino acids. CDR1 SGHTA and CDR2 FQGNSA come from the germline V gene. In nucleotides, the CDR3 is TGTGCCACAGCTTATAGTATCGGCAGGGGTACTGAAGCTTTCTTT. It translates to CATAYSIGRGTEAFF.

The chain combines TRBV9 with TRBJ2-1; D may be TRBD1 (6 bases). Between the trimmed V and J ends, which lost 1 base and 2 bases, there was a span of 10 bases. CDR1 and CDR2 from the germline V gene are SGDLS and YYNGEE. The CDR3 length is 15 residues. CDR3 residues: CASSVTGLTYNEQFF. The CDR3, as DNA: TGTGCCAGCAGCGTAACAGGGCTAACCTACAATGAGCAGTTCTTC.

The chain employs TRBV4-2 and TRBJ1-5; D might be TRBD1 (5 bases). Trimming left V 0 bases short and J 9 bases short, with 15 bases between. In germline, CDR1 is LGHNA, CDR2 YNFKEQ. The CDR3 is made up of 15 amino acids. CDR3 residues: CASSQDRVPGLPQHF. The CDR3 nucleotides read TGTGCCAGCAGCCAAGACCGCGTCCCAGGGCTGCCCCAGCATTTT.

In this sample, this clone turned up a few times. The chain has TRBV28 and TRBJ1-2, with D tentatively TRBD1 (6 bases). Trimming left V 3 bases short and J 4 bases short, with 12 bases between. CDR3 length: 14 residues. CDR1 MDHEN and CDR2 SYDVKM come from the germline V gene. CDR3 nucleotide sequence: TGTGCCAGCAGTTTCTGGGCAGGGGCCTATGGCTACACCTTC. Its translation is CASSFWAGAYGYTF.

This clone showed up just once. This chain joins TRBV7-2 and TRBJ1-2; TRBD1 aligns across 8 bases. CDR1 SGHTA and CDR2 FQGNSA come from the germline V gene. Trimming cost V 8 bases and J 5 bases; bases outside gene matches: 13. This CDR3 contains 15 residues. The CDR3 coding sequence is TGTGCCAGCGGGACAGGTTCGAGTGTAGGGTATGGCTACACCTTC. Protein product: CASGTGSSVGYGYTF.

This sequence joins TRBV10-1 and TRBJ2-3, with TRBD1 matching 7 bases. Losses at the gene ends were 3 bases for V and 6 bases for J; bases not matched to a gene: 18. Looked up from germline, CDR1 is WNHNN and CDR2 is SYGVQD (reference sequence). This CDR3 region has 18 residues. As DNA, the CDR3 is TGCGCCAGCAGTGACCTCGAGGGAGTAGGGGGCTGGGCGGATACGCAGTATTTT. This gives the protein CASSDLEGVGGWADTQYF.

This clone was recorded once. J is TRBJ2-1 and V is TRBV27, with D perhaps TRBD2 (6 bases). V dropped 3 bases and J dropped 8 bases, with 11 bases sitting between them. The CDR3 contains 13 residues. In germline, CDR1 is MNHEY, CDR2 SMNVEV (reference sequence). The CDR3 nucleotides read TGTGCCAGCAGTTTGGGCGGGATGGATGAGCAGTTCTTC. Translation: CASSLGGMDEQFF.

This chain joins TRBV28 and TRBJ1-1; tentative D call: TRBD1 (6 bases). CDR1 MDHEN and CDR2 SYDVKM come from the germline V gene. Trimming took off 6 bases at V and 4 bases at J, with 12 bases between the two ends. The CDR3 runs to 13 residues. The CDR3 DNA reads TGTGCCAGCAGGTACAGGGTGAGCACTGAAGCTTTCTTT. Translated, it gives CASRYRVSTEAFF.

The V call is TRBV4-2, the J call TRBJ1-1; D unclear. The CDR3 runs to 13 residues. V lost 3 bases, J lost 1 base, and 6 bases lay in between. Looked up from germline, CDR1 is LGHNA and CDR2 is YNFKEQ. The CDR3: CASSHPGNTEAFF. DNA for the CDR3: TGTGCCAGCAGCCACCCGGGGAACACTGAAGCTTTCTTT.

The chain joins TRBV7-9 to TRBJ2-2, with a weak D call TRBD1 (6 bases). V was clipped by 2 bases and J by 0 bases, with 7 bases between them. The CDR3 sequence is 15 residues long. Per germline, CDR1 SEHNR and CDR2 FQNEAQ (reference sequence). DNA of the CDR3: TGTGCCAGCAGCTTAACAGGGTCGAACACCGGGGAGCTGTTTTTT. Amino acids: CASSLTGSNTGELFF.

The rearrangement joins TRBV29-1 to TRBJ1-1; 8 nucleotides align to TRBD1. The length of the CDR3 is 12 residues. Germline assignment: CDR1 SQVTM and CDR2 ANQGSEA. V shed 6 bases, J shed 5 bases, and the junction held 5 bases outside the gene matches. The CDR3 DNA is TGCAGCGTAGACAGGGGAGGTACTGAAGCTTTCTTT. This translates into CSVDRGGTEAFF.

This clone was picked up one time. The chain combines TRBV6-2 or TRBV6-3 with TRBJ2-7, with D tentatively TRBD1 (5 bases). The CDR3 is 16 amino acids. The V end was cut by 2 bases, the J end by 2 bases, with 16 bases between. The germline V gene has CDR1 MNHEY and CDR2 SVGEGT. The CDR3 DNA is TGTGCCAGCAGTTACCCTAAGGGGATCCCCACCTACGAGCAGTACTTC. Translated, it gives CASSYPKGIPTYEQYF.

This sequence joins TRBV14 and TRBJ2-2; weak D call: TRBD1 (5 bases). V shed 3 bases and J shed 0 bases, with 11 bases lying between them. The CDR3 covers 16 residues. Germline V gene sequence: CDR1 SGHDN, CDR2 FVKESK. CDR3 coding DNA: TGTGCCAGCAGCCAGAGACAGAATGCGAACACCGGGGAGCTGTTTTTT. It codes for CASSQRQNANTGELFF. Based on the CDR3 plus reference TRBV14 and TRBJ2-2, the full variable domain is EAGVTQFPSHSVIEKGQTVTLRCDPISGHDNLYWYRRVMGKEIKFLLHFVKESKQDESGMPNNRFLAERTGGTYSTLKVQPAELEDSGVYFCASSQRQNANTGELFFGEGSRLTVL.

This clone was observed once. The rearrangement joins TRBV3-1 (or the pseudogene TRBV3-2) to TRBJ1-2; a possible D gene is TRBD1 (6 bases). Germline loops: CDR1 LGHDT, CDR2 YNNKEL (reference sequence). Trimming shortened V by 4 bases and J by 0 bases, and 9 bases separated the two germline ends. The CDR3 loop spans 14 amino acids. The CDR3 DNA reads as TGTGCCAGCAGCCTCGGACAGCCTAACTATGGCTACACCTTC. This gives the protein CASSLGQPNYGYTF.

The chain employs TRBV5-1 and TRBJ1-2, with a weak D call TRBD1 (6 bases). CDR3 length equals 14 residues. V lost 0 bases and J lost 7, with 13 bases in between. Germline V lookup: CDR1 SGHRS, CDR2 YFSETQ. The CDR3 nucleotides read TGCGCCAGCAGCTTGGGCCGCGGACAGCTTGGCTACACCTTC. This encodes CASSLGRGQLGYTF.

The CDR3 sequence is CASSSRMETGQGNSPLHF. DNA of the CDR3: TGTGCCAGTAGTTCGCGGATGGAGACGGGACAGGGGAATTCACCCCTCCACTTT. V and J are TRBV19 and TRBJ1-6; the match to TRBD1 covers 10 bases. Germline CDR1 reads LNHDA; CDR2 reads SQIVND (reference sequence). V was pared by 5 bases and J by 7 bases, with 14 bases of the junction left unmatched. CDR3 length: 18 residues.

The rearrangement links TRBV12-3 or TRBV12-4 to TRBJ2-1; D might be TRBD1 (5 bases). The CDR3 is 13 amino acids. V was trimmed by 5 bases and J by 7 bases, leaving 12 bases between them. As DNA, the CDR3 is TGTGCCAGCAGTCGCTTGGGGCCAAATGAGCAGTTCTTC. Its protein product is CASSRLGPNEQFF.

The V and J genes are TRBV4-2 and TRBJ1-4, with 7 bases identical to TRBD1. The V segment lost 2 bases and the J segment 5 bases; nucleotides outside the gene matches: 2. This CDR3 spans 14 amino acids. Germline values: CDR1 LGHNA, CDR2 YNFKEQ. CDR3 bases: TGTGCCAGCAGCCAAACAGGGGTAAATGAAAAACTGTTTTTT. Its protein product is CASSQTGVNEKLFF.

The rearrangement uses TRBV18 and TRBJ1-1, with a tentative D call TRBD1 (5 bases). The V and J ends lost 2 bases and 1 base respectively, with 11 bases between them. Germline CDR1 and CDR2: KGHSH and LQKENI. The CDR3 extends over 15 amino acids. DNA of the CDR3: TGTGCCAGCTCACCAAGCAGGGTCGGGAACACTGAAGCTTTCTTT. This codes for CASSPSRVGNTEAFF.

A single count supports this clone. The V gene is TRBV10-1, the J gene TRBJ2-7, with D possibly being TRBD1 (6 bases). CDR1 and CDR2 from the germline V gene are WNHNN and SYGVQD (reference sequence). Between the trimmed V and J ends, which lost 1 base and 1 base, there was a span of 8 bases. This CDR3 has 14 residues. The CDR3 sequence is CASSEWDKSYEQYF. CDR3 sequence (DNA): TGCGCCAGCAGTGAGTGGGACAAATCCTACGAGCAGTACTTC.

The V gene is TRBV5-1, the J gene TRBJ1-3; 7 bases are a match to TRBD1. The CDR3 consists of 15 residues. The V gene's germline CDR1 is SGHRS and CDR2 YFSETQ. The V and J ends lost 5 bases and 0 bases, in that order; junction bases with no gene match: 5. The CDR3 here is CASRLDRDSGNTIYF. CDR3 sequence (DNA): TGCGCCAGCAGACTAGACAGGGACTCTGGAAACACCATATATTTT.

This clone was seen just once. The chain carries TRBV3-1 (or the pseudogene TRBV3-2) and TRBJ2-4; D gene unclear. This CDR3 is 15 amino acids long. Trimming removed 0 bases at V and 6 bases at J, with 12 bases between. Germline CDR1 LGHDT, CDR2 YNNKEL (reference sequence). The CDR3 nucleotides are TGTGCCAGCAGCCAAGAATCGCAACCCAGAAACATTCAGTACTTC. This codes for CASSQESQPRNIQYF.

This rearrangement joins TRBV14 to TRBJ1-1; 10 nucleotides agree with TRBD1. Germline V gene sequence: CDR1 SGHDN, CDR2 FVKESK. The CDR3 is made up of 18 amino acids. V lost 1 base, J lost 3 bases, and 11 bases stayed unmatched. The CDR3 nucleotides are TGTGCCAGCAGCCAAGTCGATCGGGACAGGGGCAGGGACACTGAAGCTTTCTTT. Translated: CASSQVDRDRGRDTEAFF.

This clone was seen once. Mismatch with germline at one junction end may stem from a read error. This chain links TRBV5-4 with TRBJ2-3; 9 nucleotides agree with TRBD2. CDR1 SGHNT and CDR2 YYREEE come from the germline V gene (reference sequence). This CDR3 has 14 residues. This chain's CDR3 is CASSTGTSRDTQYF. The CDR3 bases are TGTGCCAGCAGCACCGGGACTAGCAGAGATACGCAGTATTTT.